Listed here is a single TCR beta chain. Its target antigen remains unknown. The CDR3 end lies 3 residues beyond the end of the read and is filled in from the germline J gene. The immunoSEQ assay was used to perform TCR beta chain deep sequencing. The authors' pipeline ran thus. Clonotype frequencies were computed using only productive TCR beta rearrangements. The clones in this table, taken by TCRdb from immuneACCESS, are in-frame only. Not every clone is retained; where verified, under half of the shortfall comes from an unresolved V gene, and the cause of the rest is unknown. V and J calls and clone size come straight from that table; D and trimming were deduced from the DNA. The sample table on file contains more than 25,000 clones. The ten largest clones represent 1.5% to 2% of the sample. This sample's treatment or condition label indicates: autologous CTL019 cells: CD19 CAR with 4-1BB and CD3 zeta domains. TCR zeta and 4-1BB costimulatory signaling domains were built into the CD19 CAR. T cells for CTL019 manufacturing were collected from peripheral blood by leukapheresis. The DNeasy Blood and Tissue Kit was used to extract genomic DNA from pre-infusion T cells, peripheral blood, or sorted post-infusion T cells.

This entry comes from a study of TET2 disruption in CD19-targeted CAR T cells (dated by TCRdb to between 2017 and 2018). Concerning the study at large: The number of samples was determined by the original clinical trial design and by which samples were available, and no additional inclusion criteria were applied.

V lost 6 bases and J lost 10 bases; the stretch between them is 10 bases long. The CDR3 covers 11 residues, taking in both the cysteine and the phenylalanine. Only the CDR3 bases that were read are kept: 24 of them, in frame from base 1. The germline V gene encodes CDR1 SGHDT and CDR2 YYEEEE. Summary of the overall study and its limitations: The conclusions about the patient's CAR T cells were based on extensive analysis of only one subject.

The receptor was isolated from a man between 70 and 80 years old with chronic lymphocytic leukemia. Sequencing used CD8- CAR+ T cells sorted from cultured blood T cells, obtained for CD19 CAR T cell therapy. The cell subset or site label on this specimen signifies: CD8-negative CAR-positive T cells from the infusion product. The sequence joins TRBV5-6 to TRBJ1-4; TRBD1 is a weak D gene call, 5 bases matching. CDR3 DNA (partial): TGTGCCAGCACGAACGGGGGAAAA. It translates as CASTNGGK. The complete CDR3 protein is CASTNGGKLFF.